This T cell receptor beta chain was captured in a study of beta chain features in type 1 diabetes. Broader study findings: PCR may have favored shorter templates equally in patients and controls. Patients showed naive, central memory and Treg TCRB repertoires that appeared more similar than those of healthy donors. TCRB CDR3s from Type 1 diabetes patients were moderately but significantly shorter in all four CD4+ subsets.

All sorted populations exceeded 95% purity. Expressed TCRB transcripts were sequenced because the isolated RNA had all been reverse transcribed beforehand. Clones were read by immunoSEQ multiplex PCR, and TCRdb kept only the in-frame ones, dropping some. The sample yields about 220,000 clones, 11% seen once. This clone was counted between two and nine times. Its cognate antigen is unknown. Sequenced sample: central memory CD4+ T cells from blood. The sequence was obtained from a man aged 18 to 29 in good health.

The CDR3 DNA follows: TGCAGTGGGTTTTACGGGACCCGTTCTAGCACAGATACGCAGTATTTT. Translation gives CSGFYGTRSSTDTQYF. The chain links TRBV29-1 to TRBJ2-3; tentatively, D is TRBD1 or TRBD2 (5 bases each). Germline V gives CDR1 SQVTM, CDR2 ANQGSEA. The CDR3 has 16 amino acids.